This TCR beta chain was recovered during a study of cytotoxic CD8 clonotypes in ibrutinib-treated CLL. This CDR3 is 12 amino acids long. V shed 7 bases and J shed 0 bases, with 9 bases lying between them. Germline V gene sequence: CDR1 SQVTM, CDR2 ANQGSEA. Assay used: immunoSEQ multiplex PCR; TCRdb lists only in-frame clones, some missing. The sample has about 130,000 clones; around 80% are singletons. Sequenced material: PBMCs, taken after 24 months of ibrutinib treatment. The V gene is TRBV29-1, the J gene TRBJ1-1; the D is unclear. The TCR sequence derives from a human donor with chronic lymphocytic leukemia. The DNA of the CDR3 is TGCAGCGGATTACGAATGAACACTGAAGCTTTCTTT. It is translated as CSGLRMNTEAFF.